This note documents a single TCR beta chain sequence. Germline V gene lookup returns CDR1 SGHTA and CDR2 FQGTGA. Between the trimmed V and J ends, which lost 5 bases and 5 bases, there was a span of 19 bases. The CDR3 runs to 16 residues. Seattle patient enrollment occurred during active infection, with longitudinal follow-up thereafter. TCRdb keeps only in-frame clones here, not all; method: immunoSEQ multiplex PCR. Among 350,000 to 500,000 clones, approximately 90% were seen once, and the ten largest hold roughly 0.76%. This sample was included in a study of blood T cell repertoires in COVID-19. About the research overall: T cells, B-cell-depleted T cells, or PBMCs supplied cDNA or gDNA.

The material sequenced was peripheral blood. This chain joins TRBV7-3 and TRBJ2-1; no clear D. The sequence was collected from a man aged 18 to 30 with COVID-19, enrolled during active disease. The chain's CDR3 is CASSPYPTALNNEQFF. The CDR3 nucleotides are TGTGCCAGCAGCCCCTATCCCACAGCCCTAAACAATGAGCAGTTCTTC.